These 8 T cell receptor beta chains share one sample of origin, sequenced in a study of T cell responses to AZD1222 COVID-19 vaccine. Profiling relied on immunoSEQ multiplex PCR, and the TCRdb table lists in-frame clones only, not all of them. The table includes some 70,000 clones, roughly 80% detected once. Sequenced here: peripheral blood, sampled 28 days after the second AZD1222 dose. These receptors all stem from an adult who received the AZD1222 COVID-19 vaccine.

On this clone: The same CDR3 arises from other DNA sequences in this sample as well. The chain links TRBV5-4 to TRBJ2-5; 11 bases match TRBD2. The CDR3 consists of 15 residues. V gave up 4 bases and J gave up 3 bases; unmatched junction bases: 5. Germline V gene sequence: CDR1 SGHNT, CDR2 YYREEE (reference sequence). The CDR3 sequence is CASSGGTSGKETQYF. The CDR3 DNA reads as TGTGCCAGCAGCGGGGGGACTAGCGGAAAAGAGACCCAGTACTTC.

The chain carries TRBV2 and TRBJ2-7; a weak D match, TRBD1 (5 bases). Between the trimmed V and J ends, which lost 3 bases and 2 bases, there was a span of 8 bases. This CDR3 has 13 residues. CDR1 SNHLY and CDR2 FYNNEI come from the germline V gene. In DNA, the CDR3 is TGTGCCAGCAGTGAGCAGGGTCCCTACGAGCAGTACTTC. Translating gives CASSEQGPYEQYF.

V gene TRBV29-1 combines with J gene TRBJ2-4; TRBD1 might be the D (6 bases). Trimming pared 1 base from V and 9 bases from J, leaving 16 bases between. The CDR3 runs to 14 residues. From germline, CDR1 is SQVTM and CDR2 ANQGSEA. This chain's CDR3 is CSVEAGTGFGIQYF. DNA for the CDR3: TGCAGCGTTGAAGCCGGTACAGGGTTTGGCATTCAGTACTTC. Drawing the rest from reference TRBV29-1 and TRBJ2-4, the complete variable domain is SAVISQKPSRDICQRGTSLTIQCQVDSQVTMMFWYRQQPGQSLTLIATANQGSEATYESGFVIDKFPISRPNLTFSTLTVSNMSPEDSSIYLCSVEAGTGFGIQYFGAGTRLSVL.

This clone was seen a single time. This CDR3 is CAWSERGNQPQHF. The CDR3 nucleotides read TGTGCCTGGAGTGAGAGGGGCAATCAGCCCCAGCATTTT. V and J are TRBV30 and TRBJ1-5, with unresolved D. The germline V gene encodes CDR1 GTSNPN and CDR2 SVGIG (reference sequence). The V and J ends lost 1 base and 2 bases respectively, with 6 bases between them. The CDR3 totals 13 residues.

The chain carries TRBV7-2 and TRBJ2-1; 8 nucleotides line up with TRBD2. The CDR3 sequence is 16 residues long. CDR1 and CDR2 (germline): SGHTA, FQGNSA. The V and J ends lost 5 bases and 7 bases, in that order; junction bases with no gene match: 13. CDR3 in DNA: TGTGCCAGCAGCCCCCGGGGTTCAGCGGGGGATAATGAGCAGTTCTTC. Encoded protein: CASSPRGSAGDNEQFF.

The V call is TRBV3-1 (or the pseudogene TRBV3-2), the J call TRBJ1-1; D uncertain. The CDR3 is made up of 14 amino acids. Germline V gene data show CDR1 as LGHDT and CDR2 as YNNKEL (reference sequence). V was clipped by 0 bases and J by 10 bases, with 15 bases between them. In nucleotides, the CDR3 is TGTGCCAGCAGCCAAGAACCTGGCCGGGGAGTAGCTTTCTTT. This translates into CASSQEPGRGVAFF.

The V and J genes are TRBV5-4 and TRBJ2-7; TRBD2 is a possible D gene (6 bases). This CDR3 spans 15 amino acids. The germline V and J ends were trimmed by 4 bases and 2 bases, with 16 bases remaining between them. The germline V gene encodes CDR1 SGHNT and CDR2 YYREEE (reference sequence). CDR3 residues: CASSQGTHEAYEQYF. The DNA for the CDR3 is TGTGCCAGCAGCCAAGGGACTCATGAGGCCTACGAGCAGTACTTC.

The chain combines TRBV5-4 with TRBJ1-2; the D is unclear. V was trimmed by 0 bases and J by 10 bases, leaving 13 bases between them. The CDR3 is made up of 13 amino acids. The germline CDR1 and CDR2 sequences are SGHNT and YYREEE (reference sequence). The CDR3 is CASSLVGVSHYTF. DNA of the CDR3: TGTGCCAGCAGCTTGGTGGGCGTCAGTCACTACACCTTC.